One T cell receptor beta chain is described in this entry. The read finishes 3 residues shy of the CDR3 end, and the germline J gene is used to complete it. The sample originates from a study of T cells in women clearing cervical HPV infection. From germline, CDR1 is LNHDA and CDR2 SQIVND (reference sequence). The CDR3 has 12 amino acids. The V gene lost 7 bases and the J gene lost 2 bases, with 8 bases spanning the gap. Data came from immunoSEQ multiplex PCR; TCRdb stores just in-frame clones and leaves some out. Recorded here are some 39,000 clones; the top ten clones represent about 1.8%. This sequence joins TRBV19 and TRBJ1-1; D gene uncertain. The sequence came from a woman aged 18 to 75 with a cervical HPV16 infection that either progressed to CIN3+ or cleared (not recorded which). The sample comprised blood buffy coat. Partial CDR3 DNA: TGTGCCAGTACCCGTTCTAACACTGAA. Protein sequence: CASTRSNTE. The complete CDR3 reads CASTRSNTEAFF.